These 22 T cell receptor beta chains originate from one sample sequenced in a study of CD8+ T cells in alopecia areata. Following RNA extraction, reverse transcription yielded cDNA that acted as the sequencing template. Some clones are missing from TCRdb's copy, which holds only in-frame ones; the method was immunoSEQ multiplex PCR. The sample carries 120,000 or so clones, about 51% recorded once. What was sequenced was NKG2D-low CD8+ T cells sorted from blood. These receptors all come from a human donor with alopecia areata.

DNA of the CDR3: TGCAGCGTTCTACTAGCGGGATCCGATACGCAGTATTTT. Translated: CSVLLAGSDTQYF. The rearrangement uses TRBV29-1 and TRBJ2-3, with 10 bases lining up with TRBD2. With V trimmed by 5 bases and J by 6 bases, 5 bases remained unmatched. The length of the CDR3 is 13 residues. Germline V gives CDR1 SQVTM, CDR2 ANQGSEA.

This clone was picked up a small number of times. The chain joins TRBV29-1 to TRBJ2-3; 14 bases are shared with TRBD2. The V gene's germline CDR1 is SQVTM and CDR2 ANQGSEA. The junction had 3 bases not matched to a gene; V was cut back by 7 bases and J by 6 bases. This CDR3 region has 13 residues. The CDR3, as DNA: TGCAGCGCCGGACTAGCGGGAGGTGATACGCAGTATTTT. This codes for CSAGLAGGDTQYF.

This clone was found a few times. This chain connects TRBV29-1 to TRBJ2-3, with D possibly matching TRBD2 (6 bases). Per the germline V gene, CDR1 is SQVTM and CDR2 is ANQGSEA. The CDR3 extends over 13 amino acids. The ends were cut back, 3 bases at V and 2 bases at J, with 9 bases in the middle. The CDR3 region is CSVERGFTDTQYF. DNA for the CDR3: TGCAGCGTTGAGCGGGGCTTCACAGATACGCAGTATTTT.

The sample holds one count of this clone. The CDR3 sequence is CSVGAARGGTEAFF. CDR3 sequence (DNA): TGCAGCGTGGGGGCAGCCAGGGGTGGGACTGAAGCTTTCTTT. This chain joins TRBV29-1 and TRBJ1-1; maybe TRBD1 (6 bases). In germline, CDR1 is SQVTM, CDR2 ANQGSEA. The CDR3 runs to 14 residues. Trimming left V 6 bases short and J 5 bases short, with 19 bases between. Based on the CDR3 plus reference TRBV29-1 and TRBJ1-1, the full variable domain is SAVISQKPSRDICQRGTSLTIQCQVDSQVTMMFWYRQQPGQSLTLIATANQGSEATYESGFVIDKFPISRPNLTFSTLTVSNMSPEDSSIYLCSVGAARGGTEAFFGQGTRLTVV.

This chain links TRBV4-1 with TRBJ2-2; D unclear. Germline V gene sequence: CDR1 MGHRA, CDR2 YSYEKL. The CDR3 contains 11 residues. The V end lost 5 bases, the J end lost 2 bases, and 0 bases lay between the germline ends. CDR3 protein: CASSNTGELFF. The CDR3 DNA reads TGCGCCAGCAGCAACACCGGGGAGCTGTTTTTT.

For this clone: The same CDR3 can be traced to other DNA sequences in this sample. The chain combines TRBV5-5 with TRBJ2-7, with 7 positions matching TRBD1. The V and J ends lost 3 bases and 7 bases, in that order; junction bases with no gene match: 4. The length of the CDR3 is 12 residues. CDR1 and CDR2 (germline): SGHKS, YYEKEE (reference sequence). The CDR3 coding sequence is TGTGCCAGCAGCTATACAGGGGAGGAGCAGTACTTC. Its translation: CASSYTGEEQYF.

The genes are TRBV30 and TRBJ2-7, with 7 bases fitting TRBD1. This CDR3 region has 13 residues. Germline CDR1 reads GTSNPN; CDR2 reads SVGIG (reference sequence). The V gene end was trimmed by 3 bases and the J gene end by 4 bases; junction bases not matched to a gene: 6. CDR3: CAWREGQSYEQYF. The CDR3 bases are TGTGCCTGGAGAGAGGGACAGTCATACGAGCAGTACTTC.

This clone has only a few counts. The chain has TRBV29-1 and TRBJ2-7; weak D call: TRBD1 (5 bases). The germline V and J ends were trimmed by 1 base and 0 bases, with 10 bases remaining between them. CDR3 length equals 14 residues. Germline V gives CDR1 SQVTM, CDR2 ANQGSEA. The CDR3 protein is CSVEVDSFSYEQYF. The CDR3 nucleotides read TGCAGCGTTGAAGTCGACAGCTTCTCCTACGAGCAGTACTTC.

The chain uses TRBV7-9 and TRBJ2-7; 8 nucleotides agree with TRBD2. This CDR3 has 15 amino acids. The V and J ends lost 4 bases and 0 bases, in that order; junction bases with no gene match: 5. Germline loops: CDR1 SEHNR, CDR2 FQNEAQ (reference sequence). The CDR3 DNA follows: TGTGCCAGCAGCTGGGTCGCGGGGGGCTCCTACGAGCAGTACTTC. Protein sequence: CASSWVAGGSYEQYF.

CDR3 in amino acids: CASSGGYLYGYTF. CDR3 nucleotides: TGTGCCAGCTCAGGGGGCTACCTCTATGGCTACACCTTC. J is TRBJ1-2 and V is TRBV2; 8 bases line up with TRBD1. Germline values: CDR1 SNHLY, CDR2 FYNNEI. V lost 8 bases, J lost 4 bases, and 6 bases stayed unmatched. There are 13 residues in the CDR3. Full variable domain (remainder filled in from reference TRBV2 and TRBJ1-2): EPEVTQTPSHQVTQMGQEVILRCVPISNHLYFYWYRQILGQKVEFLVSFYNNEISEKSEIFDDQFSVERPDGSNFTLKIRSTKLEDSAMYFCASSGGYLYGYTFGSGTRLTVV.

This clone was observed a single time. The chain employs TRBV4-3 and TRBJ2-3; no reliable D call. The CDR3 is 16 residues long. Germline CDR1 reads LGHNA; CDR2 reads YSLEER. V gave up 4 bases and J gave up 0 bases, with 14 bases separating them. The CDR3 DNA sequence: TGCGCCAGCAGCCCTCAACGCTTTGACAGCACAGATACGCAGTATTTT. It translates to CASSPQRFDSTDTQYF.

The table lists this clone with a few counts. The chain joins TRBV29-1 to TRBJ2-5, with 9 bases aligning to TRBD1. The CDR3 contains 16 residues. The germline gives CDR1 SQVTM, CDR2 ANQGSEA. V gave up 2 bases and J gave up 3 bases; unmatched junction bases: 10. CDR3 in DNA: TGCAGCGTTGAAAGCATGGAGGACAGGGGTGAAGAGACCCAGTACTTC. Translating gives CSVESMEDRGEETQYF.

The rearrangement links TRBV29-1 to TRBJ2-3; no firm D call. V shed 4 bases and J shed 3 bases, with 20 bases lying between them. From germline, CDR1 is SQVTM and CDR2 ANQGSEA. The CDR3 length is 16 residues. CDR3 coding DNA: TGCAGCGTTGGTCACGAACTGCGAGCAGGAACAGATACGCAGTATTTT. Protein product: CSVGHELRAGTDTQYF.

This clone was seen a handful of times. This chain connects TRBV14 to TRBJ2-7; no definite D call. The CDR3 runs 12 residues. Germline lookup yields CDR1 SGHDN and CDR2 FVKESK. The V end lost 1 base, the J end lost 3 bases, and 4 bases lay between the germline ends. The CDR3 DNA is TGTGCCAGCAGCCAAGTTGTCTACGAGCAGTACTTC. Translated: CASSQVVYEQYF.

In its sample, this clone was seen a few times. The J gene is TRBJ1-6, the V gene TRBV7-9; D is unclear. This CDR3 spans 11 amino acids. The germline V and J ends were trimmed by 4 bases and 14 bases, with 9 bases remaining between them. Germline V CDR1 and CDR2: SEHNR, FQNEAQ (reference sequence). The CDR3 bases are TGTGCCAGCAGCTCCTCTTGGGCCCTCCACTTT. This codes for CASSSSWALHF.

The J gene is TRBJ1-2, the V gene TRBV29-1; D is undetermined. This CDR3 is 15 amino acids long. Trimming left V 0 bases short and J 7 bases short, with 18 bases between. The germline gives CDR1 SQVTM, CDR2 ANQGSEA. The DNA of the CDR3 is TGCAGCGTTGAAGACGATCTCATCTTAGACGGTGGCTACACCTTC. Protein sequence: CSVEDDLILDGGYTF.

The chain combines TRBV5-1 with TRBJ2-5; 10 positions agree with TRBD2. J gave up 3 bases and V 5 bases, and 4 bases lay outside the gene matches. Looked up from germline, CDR1 is SGHRS and CDR2 is YFSETQ. The CDR3 loop spans 14 amino acids. CDR3 loop: CASSVLAGKETQYF. CDR3 coding DNA: TGCGCCAGCAGTGTACTAGCGGGGAAAGAGACCCAGTACTTC.

The chain uses TRBV5-1 and TRBJ2-1, with D perhaps matching TRBD1 (6 bases). The CDR3 loop spans 13 amino acids. The V end lost 3 bases, the J end lost 5 bases, and 9 bases lay between the germline ends. The germline V gene has CDR1 SGHRS and CDR2 YFSETQ. The DNA for the CDR3 is TGCGCCAGCAGCTCGGACAGCAACAATGAGCAGTTCTTC. Translating gives CASSSDSNNEQFF.

This clone was seen a handful of times. The genes are TRBV29-1 and TRBJ2-1; D call uncertain. The germline V gene encodes CDR1 SQVTM and CDR2 ANQGSEA. V lost 8 bases and J 0 bases, leaving 14 bases between the germline ends. This CDR3 contains 14 residues. The CDR3, as DNA: TGCAGCTTTACCAGACGGAGCTCCTACAATGAGCAGTTCTTC. This encodes CSFTRRSSYNEQFF.

The chain employs TRBV27 and TRBJ1-2; TRBD1 matches 8 bases. CDR3 size: 13 residues. The germline V gene has CDR1 MNHEY and CDR2 SMNVEV (reference sequence). V gave up 8 bases and J gave up 3 bases; unmatched junction bases: 5. The CDR3 nucleotides read TGTGCCAGCTGCGGACAGGGTGACTATGGCTACACCTTC. It is translated as CASCGQGDYGYTF.

The V gene is TRBV7-9, the J gene TRBJ2-7; D uncertain. V lost 5 bases to trimming and J lost 4 bases, with 9 bases between them. Germline V gene data show CDR1 as SEHNR and CDR2 as FQNEAQ (reference sequence). The CDR3 loop spans 12 amino acids. In nucleotides, the CDR3 is TGTGCCAGCAGCCCTGGATCATACGAGCAGTACTTC. Translated, it gives CASSPGSYEQYF.

By share, this clone counts as medium-sized. The chain is built from TRBV6-4 and TRBJ2-2, with 8 bases identical to TRBD2. The junction had 4 bases not matched to a gene; V was cut back by 3 bases and J by 4 bases. Germline assignment: CDR1 MRHNA and CDR2 SNTAGT. CDR3 length equals 15 residues. CDR3 residues: CASSEAGEVTGELFF. CDR3 in DNA: TGTGCCAGCAGTGAAGCGGGAGAGGTCACCGGGGAGCTGTTTTTT.